One sample yielded the 10 T cell receptor beta chains listed below, sequenced in a study of OX40 agonist ivuxolimab in advanced cancers. Clones were read by immunoSEQ multiplex PCR, and TCRdb kept only the in-frame ones, dropping some. This sample has 60,000 to 70,000 clones, with roughly nine tenths found just once. Sequenced material: CD4+ or CD8+ T cells sorted from blood, taken in a trial of the OX40 agonist ivuxolimab. Receptors were obtained from an adult with an advanced solid tumor such as melanoma, head and neck, liver or kidney cancer.

The chain has TRBV28 and TRBJ2-7, with 7 bases lining up with TRBD1. This CDR3 has 15 amino acids. V trimming: 2 bases; J trimming: 0 bases; junction bases outside the gene matches: 4. Germline V gene data show CDR1 as MDHEN and CDR2 as SYDVKM. In DNA form, the CDR3 reads TGTGCCAGCAGTTTAAACAGGGGATACTCCTACGAGCAGTACTTC. Its protein product is CASSLNRGYSYEQYF.

Notes on this clone: The junction departs from the called germline gene at one end, perhaps through a read error. The chain uses TRBV6-1 and TRBJ2-7; D not certain. The CDR3 covers 14 residues. Per the germline V gene, CDR1 is MNHNS and CDR2 is SASEGT. For the CDR3, the DNA is TGTGCCAGCAGAGAAGAGTTCGAGAGCTACGAGCAGTACTTC. Encoded protein: CASREEFESYEQYF.

The gene calls are TRBV5-1 and TRBJ2-1, with D possibly matching TRBD2 (5 bases). V lost 0 bases to trimming and J lost 9 bases, with 7 bases between them. CDR1 and CDR2 (germline): SGHRS, YFSETQ. This CDR3 contains 12 residues. DNA of the CDR3: TGCGCCAGCAGCTTGGCCGGGGTTGAGCAGTTCTTC. Its translation is CASSLAGVEQFF.

The chain joins TRBV27 to TRBJ1-5; D may be TRBD1 (5 bases). CDR3 length: 14 residues. Germline V lookup: CDR1 MNHEY, CDR2 SMNVEV (reference sequence). V dropped 2 bases and J dropped 7 bases, with 12 bases sitting between them. This CDR3 is CASSLSGGGQPQHF. The CDR3 DNA reads as TGTGCCAGCAGTTTAAGCGGGGGTGGGCAGCCCCAGCATTTT.

The V call is TRBV13, the J call TRBJ1-1, with TRBD1 matching 8 bases. Germline CDR1 PRHDT, CDR2 FYEKMQ (reference sequence). The CDR3 extends over 14 amino acids. Unmatched junction bases numbered 9, after V lost 6 bases and J lost 6 bases. Here the CDR3 DNA reads TGTGCCAGCAGTCACGGACAGGGTCGGCCTGAAGCTTTCTTT. It codes for CASSHGQGRPEAFF.

CDR3 DNA: TGTGCCAGCAGTTTTCGGGGGATCGGCTACACCTTC. This translates into CASSFRGIGYTF. The gene calls are TRBV28 and TRBJ1-2; D possibly corresponds to TRBD1 (5 bases). The CDR3 has 12 residues. V was pared by 3 bases and J by 8 bases, with 10 bases between. CDR1 and CDR2 (germline): MDHEN, SYDVKM.

The chain links TRBV6-6 to TRBJ1-6, with 9 bases that match TRBD1. J gave up 9 bases and V 5 bases, and 8 bases lay outside the gene matches. Per the germline V gene, CDR1 is MNHNY and CDR2 is SVGAGI (reference sequence). The length of the CDR3 is 15 residues. The CDR3 nucleotides are TGTGCCAGCAGTCAATTTACAGGGGGCGGTTCACCCCTCCACTTT. Amino acids: CASSQFTGGGSPLHF.

This chain connects TRBV5-6 to TRBJ1-1; no firm D call. The CDR3 loop spans 15 amino acids. Germline assignment: CDR1 SGHDT and CDR2 YYEEEE. The V end was cut by 2 bases, the J end by 1 base, with 12 bases between. The CDR3 bases are TGTGCCAGCAGCTTAGGTGGTCGGTCGAACACTGAAGCTTTCTTT. Protein sequence: CASSLGGRSNTEAFF. Filled out from reference TRBV5-6 and TRBJ1-1, the complete variable domain reads DAGVTQSPTHLIKTRGQQVTLRCSPKSGHDTVSWYQQALGQGPQFIFQYYEEEERQRGNFPDRFSGHQFPNYSSELNVNALLLGDSALYLCASSLGGRSNTEAFFGQGTRLTVV.

J is TRBJ2-7 and V is TRBV6-6, with 8 positions matching TRBD1. The V gene's germline CDR1 is MNHNY and CDR2 SVGAGI (reference sequence). The CDR3 has 13 amino acids. Unmatched junction bases numbered 1, after V lost 5 bases and J lost 1 base. For the CDR3, the DNA is TGTGCCAGCAGTCAGGGGGCATCCTACGAGCAGTACTTC. Translating gives CASSQGASYEQYF.

This sequence joins TRBV27 and TRBJ2-7; tentatively, D is TRBD1 (5 bases). Per the germline V gene, CDR1 is MNHEY and CDR2 is SMNVEV (reference sequence). Trimming took 2 bases from V and 4 from J, leaving 24 bases between them. This CDR3 has 18 amino acids. CDR3 nucleotide sequence: TGTGCCAGCAGTTTACTTTCCCCCCAGGGTCCTATCTTTTACGAGCAGTACTTC. Amino acid sequence: CASSLLSPQGPIFYEQYF.